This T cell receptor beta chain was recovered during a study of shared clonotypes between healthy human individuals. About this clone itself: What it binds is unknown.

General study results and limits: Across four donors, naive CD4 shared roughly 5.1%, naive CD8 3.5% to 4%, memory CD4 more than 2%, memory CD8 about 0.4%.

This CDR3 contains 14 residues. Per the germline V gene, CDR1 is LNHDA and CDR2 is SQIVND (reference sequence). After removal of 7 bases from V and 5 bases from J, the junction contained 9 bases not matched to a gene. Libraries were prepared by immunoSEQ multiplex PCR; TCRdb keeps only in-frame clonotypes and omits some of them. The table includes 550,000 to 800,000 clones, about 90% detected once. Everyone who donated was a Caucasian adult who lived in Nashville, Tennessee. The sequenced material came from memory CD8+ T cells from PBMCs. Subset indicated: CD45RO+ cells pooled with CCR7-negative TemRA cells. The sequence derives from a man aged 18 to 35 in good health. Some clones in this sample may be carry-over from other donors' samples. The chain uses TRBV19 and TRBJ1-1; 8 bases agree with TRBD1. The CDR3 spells CASTAGGLRTEAFF. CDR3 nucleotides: TGTGCCAGTACCGCAGGGGGCTTAAGGACTGAAGCTTTCTTT.